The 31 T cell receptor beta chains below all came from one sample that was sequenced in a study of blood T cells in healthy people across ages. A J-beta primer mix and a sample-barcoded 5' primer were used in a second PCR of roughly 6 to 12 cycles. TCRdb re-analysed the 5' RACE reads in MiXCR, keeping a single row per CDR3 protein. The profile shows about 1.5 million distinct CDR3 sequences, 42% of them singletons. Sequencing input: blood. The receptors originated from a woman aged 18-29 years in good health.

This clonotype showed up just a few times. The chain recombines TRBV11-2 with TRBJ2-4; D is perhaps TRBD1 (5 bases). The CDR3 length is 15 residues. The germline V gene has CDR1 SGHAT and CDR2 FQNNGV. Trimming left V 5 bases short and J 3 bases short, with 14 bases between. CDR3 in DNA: TGTGCCAGCAGCCGACAGTTTAATGGCAAAAACATTCAGTACTTC. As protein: CASSRQFNGKNIQYF.

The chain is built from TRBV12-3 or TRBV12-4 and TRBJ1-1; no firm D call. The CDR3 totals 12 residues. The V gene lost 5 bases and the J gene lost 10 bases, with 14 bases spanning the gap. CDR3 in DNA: TGTGCCAGCAGTGATTTTTTGTCCGCAGCTTTCTTT. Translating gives CASSDFLSAAFF.

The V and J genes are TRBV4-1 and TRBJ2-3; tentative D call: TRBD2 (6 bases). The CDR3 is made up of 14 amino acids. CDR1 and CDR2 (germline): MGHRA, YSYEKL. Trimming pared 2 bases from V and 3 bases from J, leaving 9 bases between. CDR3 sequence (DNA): TGCGCCAGCAGCCAACTAGCGAAGACAGATACGCAGTATTTT. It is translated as CASSQLAKTDTQYF.

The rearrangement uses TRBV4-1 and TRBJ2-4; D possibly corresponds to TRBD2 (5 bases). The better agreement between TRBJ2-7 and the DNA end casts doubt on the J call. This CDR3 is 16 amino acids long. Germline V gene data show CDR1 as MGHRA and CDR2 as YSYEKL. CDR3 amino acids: CASSLQEVGDGYEQYF. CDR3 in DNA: TGCGCCAGCAGCCTCCAGGAGGTCGGCGACGGATACGAGCAGTACTTC.

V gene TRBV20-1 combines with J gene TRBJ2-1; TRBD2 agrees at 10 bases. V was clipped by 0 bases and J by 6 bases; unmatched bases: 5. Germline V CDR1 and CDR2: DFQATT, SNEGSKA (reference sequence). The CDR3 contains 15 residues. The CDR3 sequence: CSARDRVAGGNEQFF. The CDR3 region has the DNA TGCAGTGCTAGAGATCGAGTAGCGGGAGGCAATGAGCAGTTCTTC.

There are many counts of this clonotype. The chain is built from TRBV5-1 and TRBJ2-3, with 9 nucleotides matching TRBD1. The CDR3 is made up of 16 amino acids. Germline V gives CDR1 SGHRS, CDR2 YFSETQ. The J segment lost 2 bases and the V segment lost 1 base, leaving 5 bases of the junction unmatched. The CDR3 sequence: CASSLWGQGSTDTQYF. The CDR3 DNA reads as TGCGCCAGCAGCTTGTGGGGACAGGGATCCACAGATACGCAGTATTTT.

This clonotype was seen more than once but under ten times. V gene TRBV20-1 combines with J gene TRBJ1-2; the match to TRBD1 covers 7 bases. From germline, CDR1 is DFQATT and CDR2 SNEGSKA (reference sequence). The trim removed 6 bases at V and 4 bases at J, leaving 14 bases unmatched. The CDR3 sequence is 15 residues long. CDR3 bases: TGCAGTGCCCAGCCCCCGGGACAGAGGGCCTATGGCTACACCTTC. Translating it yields CSAQPPGQRAYGYTF.

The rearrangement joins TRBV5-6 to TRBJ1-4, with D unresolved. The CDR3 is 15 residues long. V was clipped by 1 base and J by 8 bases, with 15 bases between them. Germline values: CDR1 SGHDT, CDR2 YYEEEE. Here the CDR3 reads CASSLTGGIGEKLFF. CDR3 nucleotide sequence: TGTGCCAGCAGCTTGACGGGAGGGATAGGCGAAAAACTGTTTTTT.

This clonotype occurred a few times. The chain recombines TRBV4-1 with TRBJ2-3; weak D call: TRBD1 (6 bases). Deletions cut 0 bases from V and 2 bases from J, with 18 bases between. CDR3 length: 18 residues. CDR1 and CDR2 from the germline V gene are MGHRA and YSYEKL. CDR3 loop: CASSQEATADRTTDTQYF. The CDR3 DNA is TGCGCCAGCAGCCAAGAGGCCACCGCCGACAGGACCACAGATACGCAGTATTTT.

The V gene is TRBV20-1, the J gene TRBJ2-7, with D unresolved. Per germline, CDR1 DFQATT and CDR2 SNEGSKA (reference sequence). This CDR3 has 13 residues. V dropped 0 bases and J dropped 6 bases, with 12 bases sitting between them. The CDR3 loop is CSARDGPLGEQYF. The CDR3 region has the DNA TGCAGTGCTAGAGACGGACCGCTGGGCGAGCAGTACTTC.

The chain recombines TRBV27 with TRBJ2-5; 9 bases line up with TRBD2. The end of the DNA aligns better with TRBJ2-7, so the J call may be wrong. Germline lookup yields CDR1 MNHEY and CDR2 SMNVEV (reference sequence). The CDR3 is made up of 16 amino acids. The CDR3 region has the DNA TGTGCCAGCAGACCGACACTAGCGGGCGCGCCCTACGAGCAGTACTTC. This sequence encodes CASRPTLAGAPYEQYF.

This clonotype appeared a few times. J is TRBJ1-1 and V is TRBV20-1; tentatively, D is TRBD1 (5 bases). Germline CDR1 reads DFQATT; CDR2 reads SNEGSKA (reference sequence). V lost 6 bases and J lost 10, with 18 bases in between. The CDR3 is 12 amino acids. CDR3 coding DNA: TGCAGTGCCTCCCGGGCAGGGCAAGGAGCTTTCTTT. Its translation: CSASRAGQGAFF.

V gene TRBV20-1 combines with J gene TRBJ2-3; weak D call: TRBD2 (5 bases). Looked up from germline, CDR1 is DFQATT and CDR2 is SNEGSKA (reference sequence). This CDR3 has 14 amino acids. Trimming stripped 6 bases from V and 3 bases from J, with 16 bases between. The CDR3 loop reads CSAKIREWTDTQYF. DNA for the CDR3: TGCAGTGCAAAGATTAGGGAGTGGACAGATACGCAGTATTTT.

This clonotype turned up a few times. The CDR3 sequence is CASSLVLTETQYF. In nucleotides, the CDR3 is TGTGCCAGCAGTTTAGTCCTTACCGAGACCCAGTACTTC. The V gene is TRBV12-3 or TRBV12-4, the J gene TRBJ2-7; no clear D gene. With the DNA end fitting TRBJ2-5 better, the J assignment may be wrong. There are 13 residues in the CDR3.

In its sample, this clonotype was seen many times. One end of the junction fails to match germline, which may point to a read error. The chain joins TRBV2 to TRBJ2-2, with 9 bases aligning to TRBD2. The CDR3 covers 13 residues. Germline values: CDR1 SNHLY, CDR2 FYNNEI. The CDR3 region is CASSERGAGELFF. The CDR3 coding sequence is TGCGCCAGCAGTGAGCGGGGGGCCGGGGAGCTGTTTTTT. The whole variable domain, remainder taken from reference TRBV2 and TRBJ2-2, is EPEVTQTPSHQVTQMGQEVILRCVPISNHLYFYWYRQILGQKVEFLVSFYNNEISEKSEIFDDQFSVERPDGSNFTLKIRSTKLEDSAMYFCASSERGAGELFFGEGSRLTVL.

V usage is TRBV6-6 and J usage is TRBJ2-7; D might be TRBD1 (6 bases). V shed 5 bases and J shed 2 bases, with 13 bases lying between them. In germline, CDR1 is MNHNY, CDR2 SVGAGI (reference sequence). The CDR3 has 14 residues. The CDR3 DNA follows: TGTGCCAGCAGTCCCGACAGGAGTCCCTACGAGCAGTACTTC. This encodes CASSPDRSPYEQYF.

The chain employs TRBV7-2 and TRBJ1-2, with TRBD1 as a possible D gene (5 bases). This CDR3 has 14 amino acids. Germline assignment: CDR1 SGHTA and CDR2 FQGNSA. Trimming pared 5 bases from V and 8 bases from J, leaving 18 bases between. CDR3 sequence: CASSQYGAGWGYTF. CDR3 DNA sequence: TGTGCCAGCAGCCAATACGGTGCAGGGTGGGGCTACACCTTC. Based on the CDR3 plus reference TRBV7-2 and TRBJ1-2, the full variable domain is GAGVSQSPSNKVTEKGKDVELRCDPISGHTALYWYRQSLGQGLEFLIYFQGNSAPDKSGLPSDRFSAERTGGSVSTLTIQRTQQEDSAVYLCASSQYGAGWGYTFGSGTRLTVV.

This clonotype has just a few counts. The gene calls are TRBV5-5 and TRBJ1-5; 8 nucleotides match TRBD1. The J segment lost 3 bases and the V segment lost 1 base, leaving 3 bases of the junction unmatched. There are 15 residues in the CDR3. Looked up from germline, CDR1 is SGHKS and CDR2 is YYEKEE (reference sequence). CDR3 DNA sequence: TGTGCCAGCAGCTTGCAGGGGGCGATCAATCAGCCCCAGCATTTT. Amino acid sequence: CASSLQGAINQPQHF.

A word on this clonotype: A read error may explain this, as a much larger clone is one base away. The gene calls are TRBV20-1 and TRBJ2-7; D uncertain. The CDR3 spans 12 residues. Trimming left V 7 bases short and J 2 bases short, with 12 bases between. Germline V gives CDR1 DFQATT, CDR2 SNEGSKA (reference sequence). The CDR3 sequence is CSVNLVAYEQYF. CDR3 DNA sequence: TGCAGTGTTAATTTGGTCGCCTACGAGCAGTACTTC.

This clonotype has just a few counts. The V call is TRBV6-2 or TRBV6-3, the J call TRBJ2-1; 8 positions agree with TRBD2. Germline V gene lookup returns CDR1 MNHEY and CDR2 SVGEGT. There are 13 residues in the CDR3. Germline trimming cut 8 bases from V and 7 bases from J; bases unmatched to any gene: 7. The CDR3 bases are TGTGCCAGCCATGGTAGCGGGATAAATGAGCAGTTCTTC. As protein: CASHGSGINEQFF.

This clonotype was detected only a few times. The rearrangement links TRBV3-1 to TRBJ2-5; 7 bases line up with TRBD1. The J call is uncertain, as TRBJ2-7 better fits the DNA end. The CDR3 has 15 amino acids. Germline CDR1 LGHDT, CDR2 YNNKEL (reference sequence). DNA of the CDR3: TGTGCCAGCAGCCCACTCGGGACAGCGGTCGACGAGCAGTACTTC. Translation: CASSPLGTAVDEQYF.

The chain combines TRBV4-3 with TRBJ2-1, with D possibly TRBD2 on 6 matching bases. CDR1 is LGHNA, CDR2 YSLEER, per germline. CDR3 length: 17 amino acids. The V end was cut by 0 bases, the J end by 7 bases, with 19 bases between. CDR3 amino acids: CASSQEVEGFAGNEQFF. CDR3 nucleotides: TGCGCCAGCAGCCAAGAGGTGGAAGGGTTCGCGGGGAATGAGCAGTTCTTC.

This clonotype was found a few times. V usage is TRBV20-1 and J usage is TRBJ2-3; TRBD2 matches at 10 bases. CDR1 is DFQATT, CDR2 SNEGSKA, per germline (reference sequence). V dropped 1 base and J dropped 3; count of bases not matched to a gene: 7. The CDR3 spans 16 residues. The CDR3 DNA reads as TGCAGTGCTAGAGGGACTAGCGGCGATCTTACAGATACGCAGTATTTT. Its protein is CSARGTSGDLTDTQYF.

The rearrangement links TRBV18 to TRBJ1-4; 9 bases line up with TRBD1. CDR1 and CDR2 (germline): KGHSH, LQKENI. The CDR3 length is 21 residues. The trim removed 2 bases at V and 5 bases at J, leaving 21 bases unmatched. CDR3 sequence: CASSPKRVLGQGSLMNEKLFF. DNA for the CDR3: TGTGCCAGCTCACCAAAACGCGTGCTGGGACAGGGTTCGTTGATGAATGAAAAACTGTTTTTT.

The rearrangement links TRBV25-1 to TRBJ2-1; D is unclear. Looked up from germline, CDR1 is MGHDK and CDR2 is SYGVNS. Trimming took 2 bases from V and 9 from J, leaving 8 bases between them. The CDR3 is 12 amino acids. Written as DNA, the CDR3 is TGTGCCAGCAGTGAACCCGCAACTGAGCAGTTCTTC. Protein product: CASSEPATEQFF. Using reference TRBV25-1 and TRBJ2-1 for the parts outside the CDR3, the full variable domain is EADIYQTPRYLVIGTGKKITLECSQTMGHDKMYWYQQDPGMELHLIHYSYGVNSTEKGDLSSESTVSRIRTEHFPLTLESARPSHTSQYLCASSEPATEQFFGPGTRLTVL.

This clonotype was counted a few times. The CDR3 loop is CASSYAEEGIYEQYF. As DNA, the CDR3 is TGTGCCAGCAGTTACGCGGAGGAAGGGATCTACGAGCAGTACTTC. J is TRBJ2-7 and V is TRBV6-5, with a weak D call TRBD2 (5 bases). The V end lost 2 bases, the J end lost 3 bases, and 14 bases lay between the germline ends. The CDR3 is 15 residues long. CDR1 and CDR2 from the germline V gene are MNHEY and SVGAGI.

CDR3 amino acids: CSARDIAEGPYNEQFF. The CDR3 nucleotides are TGCAGTGCTAGAGATATAGCGGAAGGGCCCTACAATGAGCAGTTCTTC. The chain couples TRBV20-1 to TRBJ2-1; a possible D gene is TRBD2 (6 bases). Trimming took off 0 bases at V and 2 bases at J, with 14 bases between the two ends. Germline V gives CDR1 DFQATT, CDR2 SNEGSKA (reference sequence). The CDR3 has 16 residues.

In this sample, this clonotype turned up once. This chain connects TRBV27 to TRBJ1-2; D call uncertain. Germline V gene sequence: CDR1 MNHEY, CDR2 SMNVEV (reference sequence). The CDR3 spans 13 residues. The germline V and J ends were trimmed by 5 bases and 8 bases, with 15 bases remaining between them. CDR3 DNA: TGTGCCAGCAGTCCAACCCAATGGATCGGCTACACCTTC. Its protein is CASSPTQWIGYTF.

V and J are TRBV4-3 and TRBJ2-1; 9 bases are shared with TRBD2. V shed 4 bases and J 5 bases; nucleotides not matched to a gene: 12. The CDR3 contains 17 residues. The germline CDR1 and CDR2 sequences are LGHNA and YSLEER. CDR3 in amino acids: CASSRTSVGTLDNEQFF. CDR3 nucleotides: TGCGCCAGCAGCCGGACTAGCGTGGGTACATTAGACAATGAGCAGTTCTTC.

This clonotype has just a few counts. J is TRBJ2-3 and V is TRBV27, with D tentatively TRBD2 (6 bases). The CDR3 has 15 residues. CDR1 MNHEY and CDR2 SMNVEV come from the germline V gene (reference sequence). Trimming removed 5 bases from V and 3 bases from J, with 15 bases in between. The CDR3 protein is CASSPLGGETDTQYF. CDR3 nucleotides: TGTGCCAGCAGTCCTTTGGGGGGTGAGACAGATACGCAGTATTTT.

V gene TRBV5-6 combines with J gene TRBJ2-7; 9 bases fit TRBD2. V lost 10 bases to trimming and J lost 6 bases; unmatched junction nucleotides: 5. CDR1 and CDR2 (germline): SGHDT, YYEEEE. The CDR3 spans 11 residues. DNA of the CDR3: TGTGCCTCGGGACTAGCACTCGAGCAGTACTTC. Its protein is CASGLALEQYF. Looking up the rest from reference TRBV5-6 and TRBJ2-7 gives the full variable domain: DAGVTQSPTHLIKTRGQQVTLRCSPKSGHDTVSWYQQALGQGPQFIFQYYEEEERQRGNFPDRFSGHQFPNYSSELNVNALLLGDSALYLCASGLALEQYFGPGTRLTVT.